These 18 T cell receptor beta chains originate from one sample sequenced in a study of CD8+CD57+ T cells in acquired aplastic anemia (dated by TCRdb to the late 2010s). These reads were obtained on an Illumina HiSeq 2000. Genomic DNA served as template for TCR beta VDJ combination and CDR3 sequence profiling. Starting from the raw public reads, TCRdb applied fastp trimming at Q25, assembled clones with MiXCR and retained in-frame beta chains. For every CDR3 protein sequence, its rows merge into one entry that carries the most common genes and DNA. A total of 150,000 to 200,000 distinct CDR3 sequences appear in this sample, roughly 40% of them only once. The top ten clones comprise about 1.1% of the sample. Sequenced material: sorted CD4+, CD8+, or CD8+CD57+ T cells (not recorded which) from PBMCs. All receptors come from a human donor in good health.

This clonotype was recorded at least ten times. The chain recombines TRBV7-9 with TRBJ1-1; D is perhaps TRBD1 (5 bases). The ends were cut back, 5 bases at V and 1 base at J, with 14 bases in the middle. The CDR3 extends over 15 amino acids. The germline gives CDR1 SEHNR, CDR2 FQNEAQ (reference sequence). For the CDR3, the DNA is TGTGCCAGCAGCGTTACAGGTCCGGGGAACACTGAAGCTTTCTTT. Translation: CASSVTGPGNTEAFF.

Details on this clonotype: A much larger clone lies a single base off, so this may be a read error. The CDR3 does not close with the conserved phenylalanine or tryptophan, likely indicating a read error. The chain couples TRBV9 to TRBJ1-5; TRBD1 is a possible D gene (6 bases). Trimming pared 4 bases from V and 1 base from J, leaving 9 bases between. This CDR3 contains 14 residues. Germline assignment: CDR1 SGDLS and CDR2 YYNGEE. DNA of the CDR3: TGTGCCAGCAGCAAAAGGGGGAGCAATCAGCCCCAGCATTAT. The encoded protein is CASSKRGSNQPQHY.

This clonotype was counted between two and nine times. This chain connects TRBV18 to TRBJ1-6; 8 bases are a match to TRBD1. Per germline, CDR1 KGHSH and CDR2 LQKENI. V shed 1 base and J 9 bases; nucleotides not matched to a gene: 2. The CDR3 length is 14 residues. CDR3 sequence (DNA): TGTGCCAGCTCACCACTACAGGGGGGTTCACCCCTCCACTTT. Its protein is CASSPLQGGSPLHF.

Comments on this clonotype: A much larger clone lies a single base off, so this may be a read error. V usage is TRBV5-1 and J usage is TRBJ1-2; D gene uncertain. With 0 bases removed from V and 7 bases from J, the gap between germline ends came to 10 bases. The CDR3 consists of 13 residues. Per germline, CDR1 SGHRS and CDR2 YFSETQ. CDR3 sequence reads: CASSLEGLPGYTF. Here the CDR3 DNA reads TGCGCCAGCAGCTTGGAGGGTCTCCCTGGCTACACCTTC.

This clonotype was recorded at least ten times. The genes are TRBV5-1 and TRBJ2-5; possible D gene TRBD1, 5 bases. There are 12 residues in the CDR3. Germline V gives CDR1 SGHRS, CDR2 YFSETQ. The V end was cut by 6 bases, the J end by 5 bases, with 11 bases between. CDR3 bases: TGCGCCAGCAAGGGGATTTATGAGACCCAGTACTTC. This codes for CASKGIYETQYF.

Concerning this clonotype itself: This sequence may be a read error, since a much larger clone differs from it by one base. The chain couples TRBV7-8 to TRBJ1-4; maybe TRBD1 (5 bases). The CDR3 covers 16 residues. Germline V gene lookup returns CDR1 SGHVS and CDR2 FQNEAQ. This chain's CDR3 is CASSSYRFPTNGKLFF. DNA for the CDR3: TGTGCCAGCAGCTCCTACAGGTTCCCAACTAATGGAAAACTGTTTTTT.

As for this clonotype: Being one base from a much bigger clone, this may be a read error. This chain uses TRBV11-1 with TRBJ2-2; D is possibly TRBD1 or TRBD2 (5 bases each). CDR3 length: 17 amino acids. The germline gives CDR1 SGHAT, CDR2 FQDESV (reference sequence). Written as DNA, the CDR3 is TGTGCCAGCAGCTTAGCTCTCAGTTCCCCCTGGGACGGGGATCTGTTTTTT. Amino acid sequence: CASSLALSSPWDGDLFF.

The V call is TRBV5-4, the J call TRBJ2-7; the D gene could be TRBD1 or TRBD2 (5 bases each). The CDR3 has 14 residues. Between the trimmed V and J ends, which lost 0 bases and 8 bases, there was a span of 15 bases. Germline-derived CDR1 and CDR2 are SGHNT and YYREEE (reference sequence). Here the CDR3 DNA reads TGTGCCAGCAGCTTGGCTAGTAAAGAGGGGAAGCAGTACTTC. Amino acids: CASSLASKEGKQYF.

This clonotype was observed at least ten times. The chain recombines TRBV6-1 with TRBJ1-2; D call uncertain. Germline V gene data show CDR1 as MNHNS and CDR2 as SASEGT. The V and J ends lost 5 bases and 4 bases respectively, with 11 bases between them. The CDR3 length is 13 residues. The CDR3 loop is CASSPRVSYGYTF. The CDR3 DNA reads TGTGCCAGCAGTCCTAGAGTTTCCTATGGCTACACCTTC.

The count of this clonotype is one. This chain links TRBV20-1 with TRBJ2-7, with 9 bases identical to TRBD2. This CDR3 spans 14 amino acids. From germline, CDR1 is DFQATT and CDR2 SNEGSKA (reference sequence). J lost 3 bases, V lost 3 bases, and 6 bases had no gene match. The CDR3 loop is CSARGSGGFYEQYF. In DNA, the CDR3 is TGCAGTGCTAGGGGCAGCGGGGGGTTCTACGAGCAGTACTTC.

This clonotype came up many times. This sequence joins TRBV7-8 and TRBJ2-7, with 8 bases aligning to TRBD2. Trimming at V came to 4 bases and at J to 7 bases, leaving 6 bases not matched to a gene. The CDR3 spans 13 residues. Germline loops: CDR1 SGHVS, CDR2 FQNEAQ. The CDR3 sequence is CASSWTSFYEQYF. Written as DNA, the CDR3 is TGTGCCAGCAGCTGGACTAGCTTCTATGAGCAGTACTTC.

The V gene is TRBV7-2, the J gene TRBJ2-7; D might be TRBD1 (5 bases). This CDR3 has 15 amino acids. The germline gives CDR1 SGHTA, CDR2 FQGNSA. Trimming removed 6 bases at V and 4 bases at J, with 19 bases between. CDR3 bases: TGTGCCAGCAGATGGGCGACAGACACTTATTACGAGCAGTACTTC. It encodes CASRWATDTYYEQYF.

V is TRBV15 and J is TRBJ1-5; D is unresolved. Germline V gives CDR1 LNHNV, CDR2 YYDKDF (reference sequence). V was clipped by 5 bases and J by 3 bases, with 14 bases between them. This CDR3 is built from 15 residues. The CDR3 bases are TGTGCCACCAGCCTAGAAAGGGCACCCAATCAGCCCCAGCATTTT. Its translation: CATSLERAPNQPQHF.

This clonotype came up a few times. The gene calls are TRBV10-3 and TRBJ1-3; the D gene is possibly TRBD1 (5 bases). Trimming took off 4 bases at V and 0 bases at J, with 10 bases between the two ends. The germline gives CDR1 ENHRY, CDR2 SYGVKD. The CDR3 is 15 residues long. The CDR3 DNA reads TGTGCCATCAGTGGGGGCCAGGGCTCTGGAAACACCATATATTTT. The encoded protein is CAISGGQGSGNTIYF.

The chain couples TRBV19 to TRBJ1-6; tentatively, D is TRBD1 (6 bases). CDR3 length: 14 residues. V was pared by 3 bases and J by 11 bases, with 14 bases between. CDR1 is LNHDA, CDR2 SQIVND, per germline (reference sequence). The CDR3 loop reads CASSMSPGTPPLHF. Here the CDR3 DNA reads TGTGCCAGTAGTATGTCTCCGGGGACACCACCCCTCCACTTT.

The chain uses TRBV24-1 and TRBJ2-7; D may be TRBD1 (5 bases). Germline lookup yields CDR1 KGHDR and CDR2 SFDVKD. The CDR3 extends over 12 amino acids. V was clipped by 12 bases and J by 2 bases, with 13 bases between them. The CDR3 is CAAADRPYEQYF. Written as DNA, the CDR3 is TGTGCCGCTGCTGACAGACCCTACGAGCAGTACTTC.

A few counts support this clonotype. The gene calls are TRBV15 and TRBJ2-7, with 9 bases lining up with TRBD1. Germline V gene data show CDR1 as LNHNV and CDR2 as YYDKDF (reference sequence). J lost 0 bases, V lost 2 bases, and 8 bases had no gene match. CDR3 length equals 17 residues. As DNA, the CDR3 is TGTGCCACCAGCAGATCTATGGACAGGGGCAACTCCTACGAGCAGTACTTC. Translating gives CATSRSMDRGNSYEQYF.

This clonotype occurred many times. The V call is TRBV4-1, the J call TRBJ2-2; D might be TRBD1 or TRBD2, each matching 6 bases. CDR1 and CDR2 (germline): MGHRA, YSYEKL. This CDR3 has 16 residues. V was clipped by 6 bases and J by 0 bases, with 14 bases between them. CDR3 amino acids: CASREWGAANTGELFF. As DNA, the CDR3 is TGCGCCAGCAGGGAATGGGGGGCAGCGAACACCGGGGAGCTGTTTTTT.